Below, 26 T cell receptor beta chains from the same sample are listed, as sequenced in a study of regulatory T cells in long-lasting Graves disease. Noted time point: newly diagnosed GD, antithyroid drugs for less than 3 months. PBMC RNA was the source of the TCR library. For TCR beta, libraries came from iRepertoire HTBI primers and Arm-PCR of CDR3 regions. Each CDR3 protein gets one entry after TCRdb re-called the multiplex PCR reads with MiXCR. The data show approximately 350,000 distinct CDR3 sequences, around 15% seen once. This sample was shared with a second study, whose subject was T cells in Graves' hyperthyroidism and ophthalmopathy.

Sequenced here: peripheral blood mononuclear cells (PBMCs), sampled at new diagnosis, from a patient treated with antithyroid drugs. Receptors originate from a young woman with Graves disease.

With respect to this clonotype: A single base separates this from a much larger clone, so it may be a read error. The CDR3 spells CAGSLVYGGNQPQHF. The CDR3 DNA sequence: TGTGCCGGCAGCTTGGTGTATGGCGGGAATCAGCCCCAGCATTTT. This chain uses TRBV5-5 with TRBJ1-5; D unresolved. The germline gives CDR1 SGHKS, CDR2 YYEKEE (reference sequence). The CDR3 has 15 amino acids.

In regard to this clonotype: This sequence may be a read error, since a much larger clone differs from it by one base. CDR3 amino acids: CGASGPRPGRNEQFF. DNA of the CDR3: TGCGGTGCTAGCGGGCCCCGCCCTGGCCGGAATGAGCAGTTCTTC. The genes are TRBV20-1 and TRBJ2-1, with TRBD2 matching 8 bases. The CDR3 loop spans 15 amino acids. Germline V gene lookup returns CDR1 DFQATT and CDR2 SNEGSKA (reference sequence).

The V gene is TRBV12-5, the J gene TRBJ2-2; 7 bases map to TRBD1. Looked up from germline, CDR1 is LGHNT and CDR2 is FRNRAP. V lost 0 bases, J lost 3 bases, and 4 bases stayed unmatched. The length of the CDR3 is 16 residues. As DNA, the CDR3 is TGTGCTAGTGGTTTGGTACAGGGGAAGGACACCGGGGAGCTGTTTTTT. Amino acid sequence: CASGLVQGKDTGELFF.

This chain links TRBV24-1 with TRBJ1-5; no clear D gene. The germline CDR1 and CDR2 sequences are KGHDR and SFDVKD. Trimming stripped 1 base from V and 5 bases from J, with 2 bases between. The length of the CDR3 is 12 residues. CDR3 amino acids: CATSDFDQPQHF. In DNA, the CDR3 is TGTGCCACCAGTGATTTCGATCAGCCCCAGCATTTT.

The J gene is TRBJ2-7, the V gene TRBV5-1; 12 bases match TRBD1. Germline CDR1 reads SGHRS; CDR2 reads YFSETQ. Trimming removed 0 bases from V and 3 bases from J; junction bases left unmatched: 4. The CDR3 loop spans 16 amino acids. The CDR3 is CASSLAWDRGLYEQYF. The CDR3 DNA follows: TGCGCCAGCAGCTTGGCCTGGGACAGGGGGCTCTACGAGCAGTACTTC. The complete variable domain, with remaining parts taken from reference TRBV5-1 and TRBJ2-7, reads KAGVTQTPRYLIKTRGQQVTLSCSPISGHRSVSWYQQTPGQGLQFLFEYFSETQRNKGNFPGRFSGRQFSNSRSEMNVSTLELGDSALYLCASSLAWDRGLYEQYFGPGTRLTVT.

This clonotype was counted many times. The DNA for the CDR3 is TGTGCCAGCGACCAGGGGGCGGGCAATCAGCCCCAGCATTTT. Its protein product is CASDQGAGNQPQHF. The chain links TRBV7-8 to TRBJ1-5; 8 bases map to TRBD1. Trimming cost V 8 bases and J 2 bases; bases outside gene matches: 5. CDR1 SGHVS and CDR2 FQNEAQ come from the germline V gene. This CDR3 spans 14 amino acids.

This chain links TRBV27 with TRBJ2-2; D gene uncertain. V shed 4 bases and J shed 7 bases, with 7 bases lying between them. Per the germline V gene, CDR1 is MNHEY and CDR2 is SMNVEV (reference sequence). This CDR3 comprises 12 residues. The CDR3: CASSWSGGELFF. CDR3 bases: TGTGCCAGCAGTTGGTCGGGCGGGGAGCTGTTTTTT.

This clonotype has ten or more counts. This chain uses TRBV12-3 or TRBV12-4 with TRBJ2-7, with TRBD1 as a possible D gene (5 bases). With 5 bases removed from V and 3 bases from J, the gap between germline ends came to 11 bases. This CDR3 is built from 13 residues. In DNA form, the CDR3 reads TGTGCCAGCAGTGTAGGGGCCCACTACGAGCAGTACTTC. Translated, it gives CASSVGAHYEQYF.

The chain uses TRBV20-1 and TRBJ2-1; tentative D call: TRBD2 (5 bases). V was clipped by 0 bases and J by 0 bases, with 12 bases between them. CDR1 and CDR2 from the germline V gene are DFQATT and SNEGSKA (reference sequence). There are 16 residues in the CDR3. CDR3 residues: CSARDYERSSYNEQFF. In nucleotides, the CDR3 is TGCAGTGCTAGAGATTACGAGCGGAGCTCCTACAATGAGCAGTTCTTC.

This clonotype was recorded at least ten times. The chain recombines TRBV6-1 with TRBJ2-7; a weak D match, TRBD1 (7 bases). Germline CDR1 MNHNS, CDR2 SASEGT. The CDR3 is 17 residues long. Trimming cost V 0 bases and J 3 bases, with 18 bases left between them. CDR3 sequence (DNA): TGTGCCAGCAGTGAAGCGCTTCGGAGGGACAGTCGCTACGAGCAGTACTTC. It yields the protein CASSEALRRDSRYEQYF.

The V call is TRBV13, the J call TRBJ2-1, with 8 bases matching TRBD2. J lost 0 bases, V lost 5 bases, and 6 bases had no gene match. Germline CDR1 reads PRHDT; CDR2 reads FYEKMQ (reference sequence). This CDR3 spans 16 amino acids. The CDR3 DNA sequence: TGTGCCAGCAGCGAGCGTAGCGGGAACTCCTACAATGAGCAGTTCTTC. Translated, it gives CASSERSGNSYNEQFF.

This clonotype appeared many times. The chain has TRBV30 and TRBJ2-1; no clear D. This CDR3 comprises 15 residues. Trimming took off 2 bases at V and 0 bases at J, with 11 bases between the two ends. Germline-derived CDR1 and CDR2 are GTSNPN and SVGIG (reference sequence). CDR3 region: CAWSIIPSSYNEQFF. As DNA, the CDR3 is TGTGCCTGGAGTATCATCCCGAGCTCCTACAATGAGCAGTTCTTC.

The chain links TRBV12-3 or TRBV12-4 to TRBJ2-4; D could derive from TRBD1 or TRBD2 (5 bases each). V lost 2 bases, J lost 0 bases, and 11 bases lay in between. The CDR3 spans 16 residues. CDR3 amino acids: CASSLRDRIAKNIQYF. The CDR3 DNA follows: TGTGCCAGCAGTTTACGGGACCGGATAGCCAAAAACATTCAGTACTTC.

This clonotype was seen ten or more times. This chain joins TRBV18 and TRBJ2-7, with 9 bases that match TRBD1. The junction had 7 bases not matched to a gene; V was cut back by 3 bases and J by 7 bases. This CDR3 spans 14 amino acids. Per germline, CDR1 KGHSH and CDR2 LQKENI. CDR3 sequence: CASSPRDRAGEQYF. CDR3 coding DNA: TGTGCCAGCTCACCGAGGGACAGGGCGGGAGAGCAGTACTTC.

This clonotype was seen only once. This chain links TRBV20-1 with TRBJ1-1; D might be TRBD1 (5 bases). This CDR3 has 15 residues. The ends were cut back, 0 bases at V and 3 bases at J, with 14 bases in the middle. The germline V gene encodes CDR1 DFQATT and CDR2 SNEGSKA (reference sequence). In DNA, the CDR3 is TGCAGTGCTAGAGATTTTCGGGGGTTGGACACTGAAGCTTTCTTT. Its protein is CSARDFRGLDTEAFF.

This clonotype was picked up many times. The chain carries TRBV3-1 and TRBJ2-3; 7 bases fit TRBD2. The CDR3 loop spans 14 amino acids. Germline lookup yields CDR1 LGHDT and CDR2 YNNKEL (reference sequence). Trimming took 3 bases from V and 4 from J; bases not matched to a gene: 4. CDR3 sequence: CASSHEAGSDTQYF. As DNA, the CDR3 is TGTGCCAGCAGCCACGAAGCGGGGTCAGATACGCAGTATTTT.

This clonotype was seen repeatedly, ten times or more. The chain has TRBV5-1 and TRBJ2-7; the D gene is possibly TRBD2 (5 bases). The CDR3 loop spans 13 amino acids. V shed 0 bases and J shed 2 bases, with 6 bases lying between them. Germline CDR1 reads SGHRS; CDR2 reads YFSETQ. CDR3 nucleotide sequence: TGCGCCAGCAGCTTGGAGCGGACCTACGAGCAGTACTTC. Protein sequence: CASSLERTYEQYF.

Only a few counts were recorded for this clonotype. The chain joins TRBV10-2 to TRBJ2-2; D remains unclear. Trimming left V 10 bases short and J 6 bases short, with 9 bases between. In germline, CDR1 is WSHSY, CDR2 SAAADI. This CDR3 is built from 11 residues. The CDR3 reads CATSLSGELFF. Here the CDR3 DNA reads TGCGCCACCTCCCTTTCCGGGGAGCTGTTTTTT.

J is TRBJ1-5 and V is TRBV2, with D unresolved. This CDR3 is built from 14 residues. Per the germline V gene, CDR1 is SNHLY and CDR2 is FYNNEI. Trimming removed 3 bases from V and 2 bases from J, with 8 bases in between. This CDR3 is CASSDYRRNQPQHF. The CDR3 region has the DNA TGTGCCAGCAGTGACTACCGCCGCAATCAGCCCCAGCATTTT.

This clonotype has a handful of counts. The rearrangement uses TRBV19 and TRBJ2-1, with 7 positions matching TRBD1. After removal of 0 bases from V and 7 bases from J, the junction contained 3 bases not matched to a gene. Looked up from germline, CDR1 is LNHDA and CDR2 is SQIVND (reference sequence). The CDR3 has 14 residues. The CDR3 protein is CASSIDRGKNEQFF. The DNA for the CDR3 is TGTGCCAGTAGTATAGACAGGGGGAAGAATGAGCAGTTCTTC.

The chain couples TRBV5-5 to TRBJ2-3; D tentatively fits TRBD1 or TRBD2 (5 bases each). V lost 3 bases, J lost 0 bases, and 14 bases lay in between. The germline gives CDR1 SGHKS, CDR2 YYEKEE (reference sequence). The CDR3 spans 16 residues. CDR3 coding DNA: TGTGCCAGCAGCTGGGGCCAGCGGACTAGCACAGATACGCAGTATTTT. The encoded protein is CASSWGQRTSTDTQYF. The complete variable domain, with remaining parts taken from reference TRBV5-5 and TRBJ2-3, reads DAGVTQSPTHLIKTRGQQVTLRCSPISGHKSVSWYQQVLGQGPQFIFQYYEKEERGRGNFPDRFSARQFPNYSSELNVNALLLGDSALYLCASSWGQRTSTDTQYFGPGTRLTVL.

The rearrangement uses TRBV6-1 and TRBJ1-1; 8 nucleotides match TRBD1. This CDR3 contains 14 residues. CDR1 MNHNS and CDR2 SASEGT come from the germline V gene. J gave up 6 bases and V 4 bases, and 7 bases lay outside the gene matches. The CDR3 DNA is TGTGCCAGCAGTGGGAACAGGGGGGTTGCTGAAGCTTTCTTT. Its translation: CASSGNRGVAEAFF.

The chain has TRBV6-2 or TRBV6-3 and TRBJ2-3; TRBD2 agrees at 8 bases. CDR1 and CDR2 from the germline V gene are MNHEY and SVGEGT. CDR3 length equals 15 residues. Losses at the gene ends were 5 bases for V and 4 bases for J; bases not matched to a gene: 8. CDR3 residues: CASSGREVGADTQYF. CDR3 nucleotides: TGTGCCAGCAGTGGGCGGGAGGTTGGCGCAGATACGCAGTATTTT.

The chain links TRBV6-1 to TRBJ1-4; 11 nucleotides agree with TRBD1. Germline V gene data show CDR1 as MNHNS and CDR2 as SASEGT. This CDR3 is 15 amino acids long. Trimming at V came to 3 bases and at J to 7 bases, leaving 4 bases not matched to a gene. The CDR3 sequence: CASSDRDRGSEKLFF. The CDR3 DNA reads TGTGCCAGCAGTGACCGGGACAGGGGGAGTGAAAAACTGTTTTTT.

For this clonotype: A far bigger clonotype differs at one base, so this is likely a read error. The V gene is TRBV4-2, the J gene TRBJ2-7; no clear D gene. There are 13 residues in the CDR3. CDR1 is LGHNA and CDR2 is YNFKEQ in the germline V gene. CDR3 sequence (DNA): TGTGCCAGCTCACCACAGAGCTCCTACAAGCAGTACTTC. It codes for CASSPQSSYKQYF.

This clonotype was observed a few times. Compared with germline, one end of the junction differs, possibly owing to a read error. This chain links TRBV30 with TRBJ1-1; D ambiguous. Germline V lookup: CDR1 GTSNPN, CDR2 SVGIG (reference sequence). The CDR3 sequence is 12 residues long. The CDR3 DNA sequence: TGTGCCTGGAGCACGGCCTTGACTGAAGCCTTCTTT. It encodes CAWSTALTEAFF.